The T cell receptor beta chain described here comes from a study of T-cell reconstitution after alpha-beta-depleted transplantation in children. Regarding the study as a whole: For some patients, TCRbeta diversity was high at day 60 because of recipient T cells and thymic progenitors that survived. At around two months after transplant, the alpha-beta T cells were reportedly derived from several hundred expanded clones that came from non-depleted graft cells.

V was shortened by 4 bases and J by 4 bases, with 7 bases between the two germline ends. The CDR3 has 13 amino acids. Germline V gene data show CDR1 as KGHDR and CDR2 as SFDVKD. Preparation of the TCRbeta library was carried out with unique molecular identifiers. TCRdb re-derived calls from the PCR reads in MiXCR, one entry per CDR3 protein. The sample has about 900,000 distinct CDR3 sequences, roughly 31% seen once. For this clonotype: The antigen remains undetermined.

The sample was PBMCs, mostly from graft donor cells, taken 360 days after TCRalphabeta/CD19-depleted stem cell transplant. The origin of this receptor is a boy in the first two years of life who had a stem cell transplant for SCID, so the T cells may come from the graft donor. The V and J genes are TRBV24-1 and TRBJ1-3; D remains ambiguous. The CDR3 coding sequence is TGTGCCACCAGTGACAGCCCAGGAAACACCATATATTTT. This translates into CATSDSPGNTIYF.